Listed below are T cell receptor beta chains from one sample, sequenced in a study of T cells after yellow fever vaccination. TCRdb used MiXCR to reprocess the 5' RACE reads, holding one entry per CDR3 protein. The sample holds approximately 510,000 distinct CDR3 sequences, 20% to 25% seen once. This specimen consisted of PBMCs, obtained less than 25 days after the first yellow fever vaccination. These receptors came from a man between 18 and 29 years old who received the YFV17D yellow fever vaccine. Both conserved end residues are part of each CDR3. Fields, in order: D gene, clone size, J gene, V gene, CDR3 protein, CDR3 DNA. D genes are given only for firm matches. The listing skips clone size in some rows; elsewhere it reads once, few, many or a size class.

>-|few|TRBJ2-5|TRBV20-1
CSAPPGGPQETQYF
TGCAGTGCTCCCCCGGGGGGCCCTCAAGAGACCCAGTACTTC
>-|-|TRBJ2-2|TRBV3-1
CASSQDHEFRGELFF
TGTGCCAGCAGCCAAGATCACGAGTTTCGCGGGGAGCTGTTTTTT
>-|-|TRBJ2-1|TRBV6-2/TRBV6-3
CASSQTNNEQFF
TGTGCCAGCAGTCAAACAAACAATGAGCAGTTCTTC
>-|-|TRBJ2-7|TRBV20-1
CSATEPEGRITYEQYF
TGCAGTGCCACAGAGCCGGAGGGGCGCATAACCTACGAGCAGTACTTC
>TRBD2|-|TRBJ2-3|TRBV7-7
CASSLGGGPGDTQYF
TGTGCTAGCAGCTTAGGCGGGGGGCCCGGGGATACGCAGTATTTT
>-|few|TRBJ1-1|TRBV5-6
CASSLTLTGIPEAFF
TGTGCCAGCAGCTTGACCCTGACTGGCATCCCTGAAGCTTTCTTT
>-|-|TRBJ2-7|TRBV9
CASSVRPVDYEQYF
TGTGCCAGCAGCGTAAGACCCGTCGATTACGAGCAGTACTTC
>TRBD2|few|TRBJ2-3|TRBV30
CAWSAILSGVTDTQYF
TGTGCCTGGAGTGCAATCTTAAGCGGGGTTACAGATACGCAGTATTTT
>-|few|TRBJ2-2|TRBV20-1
CSARDANYPTGELFF
TGCAGTGCTAGAGATGCTAACTACCCGACCGGGGAGCTGTTTTTT
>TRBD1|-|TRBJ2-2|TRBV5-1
CASSLGRTGGPGELFF
TGCGCCAGCAGCCTAGGGAGGACAGGGGGCCCCGGGGAGCTGTTTTTT
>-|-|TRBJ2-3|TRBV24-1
CATSDGGWAGLSTDTQYF
TGTGCCACCAGTGATGGGGGCTGGGCGGGGCTGAGCACAGATACGCAGTATTTT
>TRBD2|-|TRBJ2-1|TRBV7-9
CASSPRRGGSYNEQFF
TGTGCCAGCAGCCCCCGACGGGGGGGCTCCTACAATGAGCAGTTCTTC
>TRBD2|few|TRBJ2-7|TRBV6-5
CASSYVSAGGEQYF
TGTGCCAGCAGTTACGTCAGTGCGGGAGGAGAGCAGTACTTC
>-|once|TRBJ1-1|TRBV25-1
CASTSMSHMNTEAFF
TGTGCCAGCACATCGATGAGCCACATGAACACTGAAGCTTTCTTT
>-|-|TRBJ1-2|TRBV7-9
CASSLSAGGNYGYTF
TGTGCCAGCAGCTTATCGGCTGGGGGGAACTATGGCTACACCTTC
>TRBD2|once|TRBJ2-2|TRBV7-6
CASSFRTSGGLDTGELFF
TGTGCCAGCAGCTTCCGAACTAGCGGGGGGCTAGACACCGGGGAGCTGTTTTTT
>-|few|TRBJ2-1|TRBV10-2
CASRPRLGYNEQFF
TGCGCCAGCAGACCGCGACTAGGCTACAATGAGCAGTTCTTC
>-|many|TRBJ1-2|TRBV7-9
CASSLWGSPDSYTF
TGTGCCAGCAGCTTATGGGGCTCCCCGGACAGCTACACCTTC